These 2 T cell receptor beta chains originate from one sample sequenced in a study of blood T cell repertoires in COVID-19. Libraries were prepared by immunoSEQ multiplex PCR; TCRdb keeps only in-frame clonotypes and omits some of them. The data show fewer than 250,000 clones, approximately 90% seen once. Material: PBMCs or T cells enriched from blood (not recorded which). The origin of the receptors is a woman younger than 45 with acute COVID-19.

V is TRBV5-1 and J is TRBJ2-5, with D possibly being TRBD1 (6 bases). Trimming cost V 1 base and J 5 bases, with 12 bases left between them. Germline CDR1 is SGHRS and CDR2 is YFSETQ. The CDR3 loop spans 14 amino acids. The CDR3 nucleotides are TGCGCCAGCAGCTTGCACACAGGGTGGGAGACCCAGTACTTC. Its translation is CASSLHTGWETQYF.

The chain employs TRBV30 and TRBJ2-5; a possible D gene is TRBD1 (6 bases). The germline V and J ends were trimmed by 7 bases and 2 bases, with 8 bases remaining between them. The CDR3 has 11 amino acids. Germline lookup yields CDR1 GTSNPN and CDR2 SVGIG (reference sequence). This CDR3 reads CASGQQETQYF. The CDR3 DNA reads TGTGCCTCCGGACAGCAAGAGACCCAGTACTTC.